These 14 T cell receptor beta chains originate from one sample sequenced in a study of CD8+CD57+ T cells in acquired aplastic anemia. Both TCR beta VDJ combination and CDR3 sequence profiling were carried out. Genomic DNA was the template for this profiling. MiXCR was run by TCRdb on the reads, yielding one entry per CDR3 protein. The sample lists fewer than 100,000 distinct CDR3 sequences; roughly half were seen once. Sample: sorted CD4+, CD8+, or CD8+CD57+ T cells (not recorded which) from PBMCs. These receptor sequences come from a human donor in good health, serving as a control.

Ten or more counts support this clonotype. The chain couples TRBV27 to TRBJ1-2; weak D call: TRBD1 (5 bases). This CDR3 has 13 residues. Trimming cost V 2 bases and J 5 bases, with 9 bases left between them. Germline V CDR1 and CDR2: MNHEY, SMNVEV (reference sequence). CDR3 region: CASSLGTDYGYTF. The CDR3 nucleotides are TGTGCCAGCAGTTTAGGGACGGATTATGGCTACACCTTC.

CDR3 loop: CASSSGGQENTEAFF. Here the CDR3 DNA reads TGTGCCAGCAGCTCAGGGGGACAGGAGAACACTGAAGCTTTCTTT. The genes are TRBV7-9 and TRBJ1-1; 8 bases align to TRBD1. CDR1 and CDR2 from the germline V gene are SEHNR and FQNEAQ (reference sequence). The CDR3 is made up of 15 amino acids. With 4 bases clipped from V and 1 base from J, the junction kept 5 bases outside the gene matches. Complete variable domain (other parts from reference TRBV7-9 and TRBJ1-1): DTGVSQNPRHKITKRGQNVTFRCDPISEHNRLYWYRQTLGQGPEFLTYFQNEAQLEKSRLLSDRFSAERPKGSFSTLEIQRTEQGDSAMYLCASSSGGQENTEAFFGQGTRLTVV.

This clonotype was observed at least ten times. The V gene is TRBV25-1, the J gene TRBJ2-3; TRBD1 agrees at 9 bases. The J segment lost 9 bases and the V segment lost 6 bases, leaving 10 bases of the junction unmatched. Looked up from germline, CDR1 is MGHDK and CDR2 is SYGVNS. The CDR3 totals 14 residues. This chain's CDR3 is CASSAPLGQGTQYF. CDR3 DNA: TGTGCCAGCAGCGCCCCGCTTGGACAGGGGACGCAGTATTTT.

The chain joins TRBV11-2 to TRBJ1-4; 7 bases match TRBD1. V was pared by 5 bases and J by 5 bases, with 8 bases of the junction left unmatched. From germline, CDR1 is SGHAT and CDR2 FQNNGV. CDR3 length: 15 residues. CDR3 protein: CASSKQTGRNEKLFF. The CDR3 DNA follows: TGTGCCAGCAGCAAACAGACAGGGCGGAATGAAAAACTGTTTTTT.

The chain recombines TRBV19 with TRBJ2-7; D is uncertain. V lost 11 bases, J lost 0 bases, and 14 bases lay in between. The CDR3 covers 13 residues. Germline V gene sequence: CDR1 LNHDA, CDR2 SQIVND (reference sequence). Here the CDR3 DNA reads TGTGCCGGGTCGCTAGGTGACTCCTACGAGCAGTACTTC. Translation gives CAGSLGDSYEQYF. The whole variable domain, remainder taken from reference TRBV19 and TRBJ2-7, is DGGITQSPKYLFRKEGQNVTLSCEQNLNHDAMYWYRQDPGQGLRLIYYSQIVNDFQKGDIAEGYSVSREKKESFPLTVTSAQKNPTAFYLCAGSLGDSYEQYFGPGTRLTVT.

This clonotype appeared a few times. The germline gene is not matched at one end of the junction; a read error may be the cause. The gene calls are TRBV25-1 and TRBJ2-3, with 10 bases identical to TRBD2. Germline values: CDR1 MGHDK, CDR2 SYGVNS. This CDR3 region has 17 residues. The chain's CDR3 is CASSQLAGLASTDTQYF. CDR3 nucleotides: TGCGCCAGCAGCCAGCTCGCGGGACTAGCGAGCACAGATACGCAGTATTTT.

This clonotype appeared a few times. The CDR3 loop is CASSQDAAGGGDNYGYTF. CDR3 coding DNA: TGTGCCAGCAGCCAAGACGCCGCTGGCGGAGGGGATAACTATGGCTACACCTTC. The V call is TRBV4-2, the J call TRBJ1-2; D possibly corresponds to TRBD1 (5 bases). This CDR3 has 18 residues. V was pared by 0 bases and J by 1 base, with 18 bases between. The germline gives CDR1 LGHNA, CDR2 YNFKEQ.

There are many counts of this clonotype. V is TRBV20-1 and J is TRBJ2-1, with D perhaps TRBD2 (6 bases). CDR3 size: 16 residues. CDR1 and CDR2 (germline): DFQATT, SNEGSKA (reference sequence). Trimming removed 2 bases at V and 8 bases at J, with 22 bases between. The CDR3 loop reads CSARTWRAGDSYEQFF. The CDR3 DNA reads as TGCAGTGCTAGAACTTGGAGGGCCGGTGATTCTTATGAGCAGTTCTTC.

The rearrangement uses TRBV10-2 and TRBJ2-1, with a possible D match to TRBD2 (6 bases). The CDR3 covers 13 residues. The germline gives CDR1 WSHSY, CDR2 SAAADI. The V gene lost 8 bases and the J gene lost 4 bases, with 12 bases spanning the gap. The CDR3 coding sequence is TGCGCCAGCGAGGAGGGATCTTACAATGAGCAGTTCTTC. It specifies CASEEGSYNEQFF.

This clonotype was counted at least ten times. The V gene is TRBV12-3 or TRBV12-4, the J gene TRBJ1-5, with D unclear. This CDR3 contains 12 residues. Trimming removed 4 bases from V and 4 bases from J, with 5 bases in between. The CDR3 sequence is CASSSQNQPQHF. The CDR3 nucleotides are TGTGCCAGCAGTTCCCAAAATCAGCCCCAGCATTTT.

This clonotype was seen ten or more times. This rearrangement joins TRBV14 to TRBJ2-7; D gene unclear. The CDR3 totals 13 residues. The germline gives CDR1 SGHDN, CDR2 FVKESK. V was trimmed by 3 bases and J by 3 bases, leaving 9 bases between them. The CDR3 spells CASSHDGFYEQYF. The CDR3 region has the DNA TGTGCCAGCAGCCATGATGGCTTCTACGAGCAGTACTTC.

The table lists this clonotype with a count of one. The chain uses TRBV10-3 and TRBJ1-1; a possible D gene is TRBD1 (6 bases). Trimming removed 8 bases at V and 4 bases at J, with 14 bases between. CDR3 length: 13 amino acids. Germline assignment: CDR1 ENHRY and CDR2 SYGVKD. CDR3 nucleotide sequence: TGTGCCATCGGGGACAATACGATCACTGAAGCTTTCTTT. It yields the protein CAIGDNTITEAFF.

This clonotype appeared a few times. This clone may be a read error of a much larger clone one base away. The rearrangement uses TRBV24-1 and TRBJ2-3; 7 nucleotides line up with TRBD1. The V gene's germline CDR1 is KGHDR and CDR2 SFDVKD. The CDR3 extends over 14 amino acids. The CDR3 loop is CATSPGDRTGTQYF. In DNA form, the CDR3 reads TGTGCCACGTCCCCAGGAGATAGGACAGGTACGCAGTATTTT.

The CDR3 is CSVDGSKWSYEQYF. DNA for the CDR3: TGCAGCGTTGACGGCTCCAAGTGGTCCTACGAGCAGTACTTC. The chain has TRBV29-1 and TRBJ2-7, with D uncertain. The germline CDR1 and CDR2 sequences are SQVTM and ANQGSEA. This CDR3 is 14 amino acids long. Trimming stripped 3 bases from V and 1 base from J, with 13 bases between.